Listed here are 27 T cell receptor beta chains from one sample, sequenced in a study of blood T cell repertoires in COVID-19. Only in-frame clones appear in the TCRdb table, and some are missing; sequencing was by immunoSEQ multiplex PCR. The table lists about 140,000 clones, 81% of them singletons, with over 7.5% in the top ten. Sequences were obtained from peripheral blood. The receptor set was obtained from a woman aged 60-75 years with active or convalescent COVID-19.

This chain links TRBV21-1 with TRBJ1-1. TRBV21-1 is reported as a pseudogene. The CDR3 spans 14 residues. CDR3 amino acids: CARQLRRETTEAFF. For the CDR3, the DNA is TGTGCCAGACAACTGAGACGGGAGACCACTGAAGCTTTCTTT.

This rearrangement joins TRBV27 to TRBJ2-5, with 9 positions matching TRBD2. V trimming: 4 bases; J trimming: 6 bases; junction bases outside the gene matches: 12. The CDR3 has 16 amino acids. Germline V gene sequence: CDR1 MNHEY, CDR2 SMNVEV (reference sequence). The CDR3 sequence: CASSSLGAGGLQTQYF. In nucleotides, the CDR3 is TGTGCCAGCAGTTCCCTCGGGGCGGGAGGGCTGCAGACCCAGTACTTC.

The gene calls are TRBV5-4 and TRBJ2-3, with D possibly matching TRBD2 (6 bases). The germline gives CDR1 SGHNT, CDR2 YYREEE (reference sequence). V was trimmed by 1 base and J by 1 base, leaving 10 bases between them. The CDR3 sequence is 15 residues long. The CDR3 nucleotides are TGTGCCAGCAGCTTGACCAGACTAGGCACAGATACGCAGTATTTT. Residues: CASSLTRLGTDTQYF.

This sequence joins TRBV19 and TRBJ1-1; no clear D gene. The germline V gene encodes CDR1 LNHDA and CDR2 SQIVND (reference sequence). CDR3 length equals 14 residues. V was shortened by 6 bases and J by 2 bases, with 13 bases between the two germline ends. The CDR3 spells CASRARRSNTEAFF. The CDR3 DNA reads TGTGCCAGTAGAGCCAGGAGGAGTAACACTGAAGCTTTCTTT.

The gene calls are TRBV7-9 and TRBJ2-3; 9 nucleotides align to TRBD2. This CDR3 spans 16 amino acids. The germline V gene has CDR1 SEHNR and CDR2 FQNEAQ (reference sequence). Trimming removed 5 bases from V and 3 bases from J; junction bases left unmatched: 9. This CDR3 is CASSQYSGSSTDTQYF. In DNA, the CDR3 is TGTGCCAGCAGCCAATATAGCGGGAGTAGTACAGATACGCAGTATTTT.

The chain links TRBV28 to TRBJ2-1; possible D gene TRBD1, 6 bases. V lost 5 bases and J lost 10, with 24 bases in between. The CDR3 runs to 16 residues. The germline V gene encodes CDR1 MDHEN and CDR2 SYDVKM. The CDR3 region is CASSNIRGLSSWEQFF. In DNA, the CDR3 is TGTGCCAGCAGTAACATCAGGGGATTGTCATCATGGGAGCAGTTCTTC.

The rearrangement uses TRBV3-1 (or the pseudogene TRBV3-2) and TRBJ1-3, with 7 bases that match TRBD1. The germline CDR1 and CDR2 sequences are LGHDT and YNNKEL (reference sequence). V dropped 5 bases and J dropped 5; count of bases not matched to a gene: 6. The CDR3 runs 14 residues. CDR3 coding DNA: TGTGCCAGCAGCGCTGGGACAGATAGAAACACCATATATTTT. The encoded protein is CASSAGTDRNTIYF.

This chain uses TRBV30 with TRBJ2-2; weak D call: TRBD2 (7 bases). Trimming cost V 3 bases and J 6 bases, with 11 bases left between them. The CDR3 sequence is 13 residues long. CDR1 and CDR2 from the germline V gene are GTSNPN and SVGIG (reference sequence). The CDR3 region has the DNA TGTGCCTGGAGAGGCGGGGGCGCCGGGGAGCTGTTTTTT. Its protein product is CAWRGGGAGELFF.

This chain joins TRBV19 and TRBJ1-6, with D tentatively TRBD1 (5 bases). The CDR3 covers 17 residues. Germline lookup yields CDR1 LNHDA and CDR2 SQIVND (reference sequence). The germline V and J ends were trimmed by 3 bases and 6 bases, with 18 bases remaining between them. CDR3 residues: CASSIGSVGLFNSPLHF. The CDR3 DNA sequence: TGTGCCAGTAGTATCGGCTCGGTGGGGCTGTTTAATTCACCCCTCCACTTT.

The gene calls are TRBV6-5 and TRBJ1-2, with a weak D call TRBD1 (5 bases). Germline V gene data show CDR1 as MNHEY and CDR2 as SVGAGI. V shed 6 bases and J shed 3 bases, with 11 bases lying between them. CDR3 length equals 13 residues. CDR3 nucleotides: TGTGCCAGCAGCCCCACGACAGACTATGGCTACACCTTC. This encodes CASSPTTDYGYTF.

The CDR3 sequence: CSAGLANEKLFF. The DNA of the CDR3 is TGCAGCGCCGGTTTGGCTAATGAAAAACTGTTTTTT. J is TRBJ1-4 and V is TRBV29-1; D is undetermined. CDR1 SQVTM and CDR2 ANQGSEA come from the germline V gene. V lost 7 bases, J lost 3 bases, and 9 bases lay in between. The CDR3 runs 12 residues.

This clone was seen once. The gene calls are TRBV27 and TRBJ1-1, with D maybe TRBD1 (5 bases). Trimming cost V 2 bases and J 4 bases, with 11 bases left between them. This CDR3 has 14 amino acids. The V gene's germline CDR1 is MNHEY and CDR2 SMNVEV (reference sequence). The CDR3 region is CASSLARVGTEAFF. In nucleotides, the CDR3 is TGTGCCAGCAGTTTAGCCAGGGTGGGCACTGAAGCTTTCTTT.

The CDR3 nucleotides are TGTGCCACCAGTCACGGCCGGGAAATTGACGAGCAGTACTTC. It yields the protein CATSHGREIDEQYF. The chain carries TRBV24-1 and TRBJ2-7; weak D call: TRBD2 (5 bases). V was shortened by 6 bases and J by 5 bases, with 16 bases between the two germline ends. There are 14 residues in the CDR3. Germline V gene lookup returns CDR1 KGHDR and CDR2 SFDVKD.

The chain employs TRBV21-1 and TRBJ1-2; the listed D gene, TRBD1, was not tested against the DNA. TRBV21-1 is a documented pseudogene. The CDR3 has 13 residues. The CDR3 DNA follows: TGTGCCAGAGAGGGACAGTTTAACTATGGCTACACCTTC. Amino acids: CAREGQFNYGYTF.

J is TRBJ2-5 and V is TRBV24-1, with D perhaps matching TRBD2 (6 bases). The V gene's germline CDR1 is KGHDR and CDR2 SFDVKD. Trimming took 2 bases from V and 0 from J, leaving 12 bases between them. The CDR3 spans 16 residues. The DNA of the CDR3 is TGTGCCACCAGTGATTGGGAGGAACATAACCAAGAGACCCAGTACTTC. It codes for CATSDWEEHNQETQYF.

The chain has TRBV28 and TRBJ2-7, with 9 bases aligning to TRBD2. After removal of 10 bases from V and 6 bases from J, the junction contained 13 bases not matched to a gene. The germline gives CDR1 MDHEN, CDR2 SYDVKM. The CDR3 covers 14 residues. CDR3 DNA: TGTGCCACCCAGGGGGTAGCGGGGGTGCGCGAGCAGTACGTC. Translation gives CATQGVAGVREQYV.

This chain links TRBV7-8 with TRBJ2-7, with D perhaps matching TRBD1 (6 bases). The V gene lost 5 bases and the J gene lost 3 bases, with 14 bases spanning the gap. CDR3 length equals 14 residues. Germline loops: CDR1 SGHVS, CDR2 FQNEAQ. CDR3 DNA: TGTGCCAGCAGCGCTACTCAGGGGCGCTACGAGCAGTACTTC. Translating gives CASSATQGRYEQYF.

This chain connects TRBV12-3 or TRBV12-4 to TRBJ1-1; no clear D gene. The CDR3 runs to 13 residues. Trimming pared 4 bases from V and 0 bases from J, leaving 6 bases between. CDR3 sequence: CASSSQVNTEAFF. In DNA, the CDR3 is TGTGCCAGCAGTTCCCAGGTGAACACTGAAGCTTTCTTT.

The chain uses TRBV27 and TRBJ1-2; D might be TRBD1 (6 bases). The germline V gene encodes CDR1 MNHEY and CDR2 SMNVEV (reference sequence). V lost 6 bases, J lost 6 bases, and 17 bases lay in between. The CDR3 covers 14 residues. The CDR3 protein is CASRLGGARDGYTF. The CDR3 DNA sequence: TGTGCCAGCAGGCTTGGGGGGGCGAGGGATGGCTACACCTTC.

The chain links TRBV2 to TRBJ1-2; 9 bases map to TRBD1. The germline V gene encodes CDR1 SNHLY and CDR2 FYNNEI. After removal of 10 bases from V and 7 bases from J, the junction contained 7 bases not matched to a gene. The CDR3 covers 12 residues. CDR3 loop: CAKGTGQIGYTF. The CDR3 nucleotides are TGTGCCAAAGGGACAGGGCAAATTGGCTACACCTTC.

The V call is TRBV5-1, the J call TRBJ1-5, with D unclear. The germline CDR1 and CDR2 sequences are SGHRS and YFSETQ. The V and J ends lost 1 base and 11 bases respectively, with 13 bases between them. The CDR3 consists of 13 residues. CDR3 region: CASSLSPGSTQHF. The CDR3 bases are TGCGCCAGCAGCTTGAGCCCGGGAAGCACCCAGCATTTT.

This clone showed up just once. This chain joins TRBV11-3 and TRBJ1-1; the D is unclear. The CDR3 has 13 amino acids. The V end lost 0 bases, the J end lost 5 bases, and 7 bases lay between the germline ends. Germline-derived CDR1 and CDR2 are SGHNT and YENEEA. CDR3 sequence: CASSLERGTEAFF. The CDR3 coding sequence is TGTGCCAGCAGCTTAGAGCGGGGTACTGAAGCTTTCTTT. Filled out from reference TRBV11-3 and TRBJ1-1, the complete variable domain reads EAGVVQSPRYKIIEKKQPVAFWCNPISGHNTLYWYLQNLGQGPELLIRYENEEAVDDSQLPKDRFSAERLKGVDSTLKIQPAELGDSAVYLCASSLERGTEAFFGQGTRLTVV.

The chain recombines TRBV20-1 with TRBJ2-5, with 10 bases that match TRBD2. This CDR3 contains 11 residues. Germline CDR1 DFQATT, CDR2 SNEGSKA (reference sequence). The CDR3 DNA sequence: TGCAGCCGACTAGCGGGAGAGACCCAGTACTTC. Translating it yields CSRLAGETQYF.

V and J are TRBV7-9 and TRBJ1-4; D remains ambiguous. The CDR3 length is 12 residues. The germline CDR1 and CDR2 sequences are SEHNR and FQNEAQ (reference sequence). The ends were cut back, 11 bases at V and 6 bases at J, with 13 bases in the middle. The CDR3 coding sequence is TGTGCCCAGCGCACGCCTGATGAAAAACTGTTTTTT. Encoded protein: CAQRTPDEKLFF.

The CDR3 nucleotides read TGTGCCAGCAGTAAACAGGGGAATCAGCCCCAGCATTTT. This sequence encodes CASSKQGNQPQHF. The J gene is TRBJ1-5, the V gene TRBV28; TRBD1 matches 7 bases. The CDR3 is 13 residues long. CDR1 is MDHEN, CDR2 SYDVKM, per germline. Germline trimming cut 5 bases from V and 4 bases from J; bases unmatched to any gene: 2.

This clone was observed a handful of times. The gene calls are TRBV19 and TRBJ2-3; TRBD2 matches at 11 bases. Germline V gene data show CDR1 as LNHDA and CDR2 as SQIVND (reference sequence). V dropped 3 bases and J dropped 6; count of bases not matched to a gene: 5. The CDR3 is 15 residues long. Here the CDR3 DNA reads TGTGCCAGTAGTATGACTAGCGGGATAGCGGATACGCAGTATTTT. It codes for CASSMTSGIADTQYF.

The CDR3 sequence: CASSSSSDDNEQFF. As DNA, the CDR3 is TGCGCCAGCAGCTCCTCTAGCGATGACAATGAGCAGTTCTTC. The chain carries TRBV5-1 and TRBJ2-1, with D perhaps matching TRBD2 (6 bases). V was trimmed by 3 bases and J by 5 bases, leaving 12 bases between them. Germline CDR1 reads SGHRS; CDR2 reads YFSETQ. The CDR3 extends over 14 amino acids.